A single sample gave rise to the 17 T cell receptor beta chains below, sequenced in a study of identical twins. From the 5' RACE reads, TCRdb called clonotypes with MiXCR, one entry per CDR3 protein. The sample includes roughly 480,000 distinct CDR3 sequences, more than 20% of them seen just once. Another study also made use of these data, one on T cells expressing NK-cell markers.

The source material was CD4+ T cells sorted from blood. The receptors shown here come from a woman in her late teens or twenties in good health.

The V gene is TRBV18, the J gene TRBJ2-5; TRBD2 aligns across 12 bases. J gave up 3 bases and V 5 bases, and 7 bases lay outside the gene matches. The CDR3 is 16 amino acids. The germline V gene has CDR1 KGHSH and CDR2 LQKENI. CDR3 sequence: CASSSRLAGAEETQYF. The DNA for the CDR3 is TGTGCCAGCTCATCCCGACTAGCGGGGGCCGAAGAGACCCAGTACTTC.

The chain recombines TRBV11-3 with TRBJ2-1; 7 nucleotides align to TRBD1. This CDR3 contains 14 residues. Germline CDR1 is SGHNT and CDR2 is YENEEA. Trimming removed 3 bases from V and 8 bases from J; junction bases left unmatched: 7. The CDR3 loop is CASSFEGASDEQFF. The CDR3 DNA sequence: TGTGCCAGCAGCTTCGAGGGGGCTTCTGATGAGCAGTTCTTC.

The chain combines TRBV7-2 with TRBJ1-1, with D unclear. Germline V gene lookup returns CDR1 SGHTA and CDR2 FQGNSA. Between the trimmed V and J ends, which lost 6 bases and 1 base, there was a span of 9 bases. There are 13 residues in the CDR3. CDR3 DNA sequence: TGTGCCAGCAGATCTTCAGCGAACACTGAAGCTTTCTTT. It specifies CASRSSANTEAFF. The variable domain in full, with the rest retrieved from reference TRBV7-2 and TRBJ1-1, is GAGVSQSPSNKVTEKGKDVELRCDPISGHTALYWYRQSLGQGLEFLIYFQGNSAPDKSGLPSDRFSAERTGGSVSTLTIQRTQQEDSAVYLCASRSSANTEAFFGQGTRLTVV.

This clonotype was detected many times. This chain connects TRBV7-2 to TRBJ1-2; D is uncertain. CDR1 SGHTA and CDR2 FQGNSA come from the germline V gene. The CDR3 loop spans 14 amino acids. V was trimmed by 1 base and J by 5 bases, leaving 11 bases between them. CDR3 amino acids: CASSLDRNDYGYTF. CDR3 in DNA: TGTGCCAGCAGCTTAGACCGAAACGATTATGGCTACACCTTC. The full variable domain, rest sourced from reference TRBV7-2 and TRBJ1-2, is GAGVSQSPSNKVTEKGKDVELRCDPISGHTALYWYRQSLGQGLEFLIYFQGNSAPDKSGLPSDRFSAERTGGSVSTLTIQRTQQEDSAVYLCASSLDRNDYGYTFGSGTRLTVV.

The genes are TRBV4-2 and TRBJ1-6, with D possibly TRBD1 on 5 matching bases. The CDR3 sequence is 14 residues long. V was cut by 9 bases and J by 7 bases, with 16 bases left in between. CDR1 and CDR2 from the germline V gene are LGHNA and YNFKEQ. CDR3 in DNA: TGTGCCAGTAGGGTCCAAGGGACCAATTCACCCCTCCACTTT. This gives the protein CASRVQGTNSPLHF.

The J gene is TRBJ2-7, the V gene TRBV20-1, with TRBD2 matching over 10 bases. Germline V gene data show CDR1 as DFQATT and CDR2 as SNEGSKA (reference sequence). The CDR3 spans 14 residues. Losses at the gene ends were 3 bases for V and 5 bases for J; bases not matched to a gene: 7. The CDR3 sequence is CSARLAGVDNEQYF. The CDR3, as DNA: TGCAGTGCTAGGCTAGCGGGAGTCGACAACGAGCAGTACTTC.

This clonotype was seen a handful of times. The CDR3 loop reads CASSQAYGGGDEQFF. The DNA of the CDR3 is TGTGCCAGCAGCCAAGCGTACGGGGGGGGCGATGAGCAGTTCTTC. The chain is built from TRBV3-1 and TRBJ2-1; 8 bases fit TRBD2. The CDR3 length is 15 residues. CDR1 and CDR2 from the germline V gene are LGHDT and YNNKEL (reference sequence). The J segment lost 8 bases and the V segment lost 1 base, leaving 7 bases of the junction unmatched.

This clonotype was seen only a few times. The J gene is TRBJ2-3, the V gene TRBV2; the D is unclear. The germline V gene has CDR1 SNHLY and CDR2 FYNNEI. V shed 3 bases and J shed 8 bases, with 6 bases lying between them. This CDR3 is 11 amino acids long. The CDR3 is CASSEEPTQYF. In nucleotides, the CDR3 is TGTGCCAGCAGTGAGGAGCCTACGCAGTATTTT.

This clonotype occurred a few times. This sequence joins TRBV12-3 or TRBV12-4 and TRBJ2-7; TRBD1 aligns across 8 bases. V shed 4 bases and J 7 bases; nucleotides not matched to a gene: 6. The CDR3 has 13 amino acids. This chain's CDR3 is CASSYRGRREQYF. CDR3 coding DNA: TGTGCCAGCAGTTACAGGGGGAGGAGAGAGCAGTACTTC.

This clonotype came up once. In nucleotides, the CDR3 is TGCAGCGCCTCCAGAGGCGGAAGCTCCTACGAGCAGTACTTC. Its protein is CSASRGGSSYEQYF. The genes are TRBV29-1 and TRBJ2-7; D is unresolved. The V gene's germline CDR1 is SQVTM and CDR2 ANQGSEA. Trimming stripped 7 bases from V and 0 bases from J, with 16 bases between. There are 14 residues in the CDR3.

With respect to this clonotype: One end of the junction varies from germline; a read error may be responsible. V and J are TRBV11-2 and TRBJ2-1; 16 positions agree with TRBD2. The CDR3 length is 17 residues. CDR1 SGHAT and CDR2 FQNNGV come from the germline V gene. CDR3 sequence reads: CACSGGTSGGGYNEQFF. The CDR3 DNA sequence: TGTGCCTGCAGCGGAGGGACTAGCGGGGGGGGGTACAATGAGCAGTTCTTC.

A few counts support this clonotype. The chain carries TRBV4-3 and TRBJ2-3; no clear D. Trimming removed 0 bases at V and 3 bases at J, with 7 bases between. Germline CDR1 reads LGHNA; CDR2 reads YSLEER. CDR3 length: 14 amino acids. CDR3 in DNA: TGCGCCAGCAGCCAAGATCGCCCTACAGATACGCAGTATTTT. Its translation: CASSQDRPTDTQYF.

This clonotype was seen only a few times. The CDR3: CASGTSGRGEFF. The CDR3 DNA sequence: TGTGCCAGCGGGACTAGCGGGAGGGGGGAGTTCTTC. This chain joins TRBV12-3 or TRBV12-4 and TRBJ2-1; TRBD2 agrees at 16 bases. V was clipped by 8 bases and J by 14 bases; unmatched bases: 3. This CDR3 spans 12 amino acids.

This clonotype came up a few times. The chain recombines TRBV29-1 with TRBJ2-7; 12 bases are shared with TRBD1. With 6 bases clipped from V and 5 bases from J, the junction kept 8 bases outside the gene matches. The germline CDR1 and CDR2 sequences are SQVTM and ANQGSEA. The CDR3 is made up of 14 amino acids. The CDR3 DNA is TGCAGCGTGGCCCCGGGACAGGGGGCGCACGAGCAGTACTTC. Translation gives CSVAPGQGAHEQYF.

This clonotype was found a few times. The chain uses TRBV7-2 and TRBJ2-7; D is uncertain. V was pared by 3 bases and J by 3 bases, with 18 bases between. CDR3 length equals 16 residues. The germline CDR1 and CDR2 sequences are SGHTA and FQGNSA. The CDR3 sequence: CASSFALGPKGYEQYF. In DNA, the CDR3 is TGTGCCAGCAGCTTCGCTTTAGGCCCGAAGGGCTACGAGCAGTACTTC. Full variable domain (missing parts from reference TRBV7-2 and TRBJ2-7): GAGVSQSPSNKVTEKGKDVELRCDPISGHTALYWYRQSLGQGLEFLIYFQGNSAPDKSGLPSDRFSAERTGGSVSTLTIQRTQQEDSAVYLCASSFALGPKGYEQYFGPGTRLTVT.

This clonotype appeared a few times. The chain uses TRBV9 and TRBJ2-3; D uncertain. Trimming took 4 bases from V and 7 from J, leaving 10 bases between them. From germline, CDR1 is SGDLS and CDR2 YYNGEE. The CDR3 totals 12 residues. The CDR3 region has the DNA TGTGCCAGCAGCCCACGATCACATACGCAGTATTTT. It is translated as CASSPRSHTQYF.

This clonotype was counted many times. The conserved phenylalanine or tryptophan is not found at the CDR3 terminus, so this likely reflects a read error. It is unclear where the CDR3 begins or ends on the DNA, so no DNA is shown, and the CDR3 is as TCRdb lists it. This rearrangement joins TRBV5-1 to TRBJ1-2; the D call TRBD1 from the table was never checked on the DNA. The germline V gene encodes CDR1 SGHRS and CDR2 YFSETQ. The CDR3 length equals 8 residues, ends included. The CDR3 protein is CATPTGCV.